The 18 T cell receptor beta chains presented below share a single source sample, sequenced in a study of OX40 agonist ivuxolimab in advanced cancers. Profiling relied on immunoSEQ multiplex PCR, and the TCRdb table lists in-frame clones only, not all of them. This table holds around 150,000 clones, just over 90% found once. The source material was CD4+ or CD8+ T cells sorted from blood, sampled in a trial of the OX40 agonist ivuxolimab. These TCRs come from an adult with an advanced solid tumor such as melanoma, head and neck, liver or kidney cancer.

The V and J genes are TRBV5-5 and TRBJ1-2; 10 bases align to TRBD1. Germline loops: CDR1 SGHKS, CDR2 YYEKEE (reference sequence). Trimming removed 4 bases from V and 7 bases from J; junction bases left unmatched: 7. The CDR3 is 14 residues long. CDR3 in amino acids: CASSPGTGALGYTF. The DNA for the CDR3 is TGTGCCAGCAGCCCCGGGACAGGGGCTCTTGGCTACACCTTC.

This clone was counted once. The genes are TRBV28 and TRBJ1-2; D call uncertain. CDR1 MDHEN and CDR2 SYDVKM come from the germline V gene. This CDR3 region has 16 residues. Trimming removed 2 bases at V and 1 base at J, with 14 bases between. The DNA for the CDR3 is TGTGCCAGCAGTTTAGCAGACAACGGGATTAACTATGGCTACACCTTC. Translation: CASSLADNGINYGYTF.

This chain joins TRBV19 and TRBJ2-6; 7 bases agree with TRBD1. V lost 3 bases, J lost 2 bases, and 4 bases stayed unmatched. The CDR3 is 16 amino acids. Germline CDR1 and CDR2: LNHDA and SQIVND (reference sequence). Written as DNA, the CDR3 is TGTGCCAGTAGTATGGTTACAGGGGCTGGGGCCAACGTCCTGACTTTC. This sequence encodes CASSMVTGAGANVLTF.

The chain links TRBV4-3 to TRBJ2-3; D may correspond to TRBD1 or TRBD2 (7 bases each). The CDR3 length is 15 residues. V dropped 7 bases and J dropped 4 bases, with 18 bases sitting between them. The germline V gene encodes CDR1 LGHNA and CDR2 YSLEER. CDR3 sequence reads: CASTQGRGHSDTQYF. CDR3 sequence (DNA): TGCGCCAGCACTCAAGGGAGGGGGCATTCAGATACGCAGTATTTT.

This chain connects TRBV5-1 to TRBJ2-6, with D unclear. Trimming shortened V by 7 bases and J by 4 bases, and 12 bases separated the two germline ends. Germline V lookup: CDR1 SGHRS, CDR2 YFSETQ. The CDR3 has 14 amino acids. CDR3 protein: CASETGTGANVLTF. The CDR3 nucleotides read TGCGCCAGCGAAACCGGCACCGGGGCCAACGTCCTGACTTTC. The full variable domain, rest sourced from reference TRBV5-1 and TRBJ2-6, is KAGVTQTPRYLIKTRGQQVTLSCSPISGHRSVSWYQQTPGQGLQFLFEYFSETQRNKGNFPGRFSGRQFSNSRSEMNVSTLELGDSALYLCASETGTGANVLTFGAGSRLTVL.

This clone appeared a single time. V is TRBV18 and J is TRBJ1-1; possible D gene TRBD1, 6 bases. The V gene's germline CDR1 is KGHSH and CDR2 LQKENI. The CDR3 is 14 residues long. Trimming removed 6 bases at V and 5 bases at J, with 16 bases between. DNA for the CDR3: TGTGCCAGCTCCCGGGAAGTAGGGGGAACTGAAGCTTTCTTT. It codes for CASSREVGGTEAFF.

The chain uses TRBV5-1 and TRBJ2-7; 12 positions agree with TRBD2. V was pared by 0 bases and J by 3 bases, with 1 base of the junction left unmatched. The CDR3 is made up of 15 amino acids. In germline, CDR1 is SGHRS, CDR2 YFSETQ. CDR3 nucleotides: TGCGCCAGCAGCTTGGGGACTAGCGGGGACTACGAGCAGTACTTC. Its translation: CASSLGTSGDYEQYF. Based on the CDR3 plus reference TRBV5-1 and TRBJ2-7, the full variable domain is KAGVTQTPRYLIKTRGQQVTLSCSPISGHRSVSWYQQTPGQGLQFLFEYFSETQRNKGNFPGRFSGRQFSNSRSEMNVSTLELGDSALYLCASSLGTSGDYEQYFGPGTRLTVT.

The rearrangement uses TRBV4-3 and TRBJ2-7; D tentatively reads TRBD1 or TRBD2 (5 bases each). The germline V gene encodes CDR1 LGHNA and CDR2 YSLEER. V lost 0 bases and J 2 bases, leaving 8 bases between the germline ends. CDR3 length equals 14 residues. CDR3 DNA: TGCGCCAGCAGCCAAGAACCGGGGCCCTACGAGCAGTACTTC. Its protein product is CASSQEPGPYEQYF.

This chain uses TRBV5-6 with TRBJ2-3; 7 nucleotides line up with TRBD2. This CDR3 is built from 16 residues. After removal of 4 bases from V and 5 bases from J, the junction contained 13 bases not matched to a gene. Per the germline V gene, CDR1 is SGHDT and CDR2 is YYEEEE. CDR3: CASSTGTTHRKDTQYF. DNA of the CDR3: TGTGCCAGCAGCACCGGGACTACCCACCGAAAAGATACGCAGTATTTT. Drawing the rest from reference TRBV5-6 and TRBJ2-3, the complete variable domain is DAGVTQSPTHLIKTRGQQVTLRCSPKSGHDTVSWYQQALGQGPQFIFQYYEEEERQRGNFPDRFSGHQFPNYSSELNVNALLLGDSALYLCASSTGTTHRKDTQYFGPGTRLTVL.

Only one count was recorded for this clone. CDR3 residues: CASSLPGSYGYTF. CDR3 nucleotide sequence: TGTGCCAGCAGCTTGCCGGGAAGCTATGGCTACACCTTC. The J gene is TRBJ1-2, the V gene TRBV5-4; no reliable D call. There are 13 residues in the CDR3. Between the trimmed V and J ends, which lost 1 base and 4 bases, there was a span of 8 bases. Germline V gene sequence: CDR1 SGHNT, CDR2 YYREEE (reference sequence).

The chain is built from TRBV2 and TRBJ2-5; tentatively, D is TRBD1 or TRBD2 (6 bases each). Trimming removed 7 bases at V and 4 bases at J, with 19 bases between. Per the germline V gene, CDR1 is SNHLY and CDR2 is FYNNEI. CDR3 length equals 15 residues. CDR3 region: CASNQWGAPGETQYF. CDR3 sequence (DNA): TGTGCCAGCAACCAATGGGGGGCGCCGGGAGAGACCCAGTACTTC.

The V call is TRBV28, the J call TRBJ1-2; D not certain. The V end was cut by 5 bases, the J end by 0 bases, with 13 bases between. The CDR3 covers 15 residues. CDR1 is MDHEN and CDR2 is SYDVKM in the germline V gene. The DNA of the CDR3 is TGTGCCAGCAGTCAGCCAGTATTATCTAACTATGGCTACACCTTC. Encoded protein: CASSQPVLSNYGYTF.

This sequence joins TRBV7-9 and TRBJ1-1, with D possibly TRBD1 on 6 matching bases. Trimming removed 1 base from V and 4 bases from J, with 7 bases in between. The germline CDR1 and CDR2 sequences are SEHNR and FQNEAQ (reference sequence). CDR3 size: 13 residues. This CDR3 is CASSLEDSTEAFF. The DNA of the CDR3 is TGTGCCAGCAGCTTAGAGGACAGCACTGAAGCTTTCTTT.

The rearrangement links TRBV30 to TRBJ1-1; D is possibly TRBD1 (6 bases). The germline V gene has CDR1 GTSNPN and CDR2 SVGIG (reference sequence). This CDR3 region has 11 residues. V lost 8 bases and J lost 5, with 12 bases in between. CDR3 sequence (DNA): TGTGCCCGAGGGGGTGGGACTGAAGCTTTCTTT. It translates to CARGGGTEAFF.

This CDR3 reads CASTGLLAGKNIQYF. The CDR3, as DNA: TGCGCCAGCACAGGGCTACTCGCCGGCAAAAACATTCAGTACTTC. This chain connects TRBV10-1 to TRBJ2-4, with D possibly matching TRBD1 (5 bases). Per the germline V gene, CDR1 is WNHNN and CDR2 is SYGVQD (reference sequence). Trimming shortened V by 7 bases and J by 3 bases, and 16 bases separated the two germline ends. The CDR3 spans 15 residues.

The chain couples TRBV7-9 to TRBJ1-1, with D hard to call. Trimming pared 6 bases from V and 3 bases from J, leaving 14 bases between. The CDR3 sequence is 14 residues long. CDR1 and CDR2 (germline): SEHNR, FQNEAQ (reference sequence). CDR3 nucleotide sequence: TGTGCCAGCAGATTTTCCGGCAGACACACTGAAGCTTTCTTT. This sequence encodes CASRFSGRHTEAFF. Together with reference TRBV7-9 and TRBJ1-1, the CDR3 gives the full variable domain: DTGVSQNPRHKITKRGQNVTFRCDPISEHNRLYWYRQTLGQGPEFLTYFQNEAQLEKSRLLSDRFSAERPKGSFSTLEIQRTEQGDSAMYLCASRFSGRHTEAFFGQGTRLTVV.

This chain uses TRBV7-2 with TRBJ1-3; no reliable D call. CDR3 size: 14 residues. The V gene lost 1 base and the J gene lost 2 bases, with 6 bases spanning the gap. Germline CDR1 and CDR2: SGHTA and FQGNSA. This CDR3 reads CASSLVTAGNTIYF. In nucleotides, the CDR3 is TGTGCCAGCAGCTTAGTCACAGCTGGAAACACCATATATTTT.

J is TRBJ2-5 and V is TRBV9, with unresolved D. Germline CDR1 and CDR2: SGDLS and YYNGEE. The CDR3 runs to 14 residues. Trimming took 0 bases from V and 4 from J, leaving 10 bases between them. The CDR3 reads CASSVASLGETQYF. In DNA, the CDR3 is TGTGCCAGCAGCGTAGCCTCCCTGGGAGAGACCCAGTACTTC.